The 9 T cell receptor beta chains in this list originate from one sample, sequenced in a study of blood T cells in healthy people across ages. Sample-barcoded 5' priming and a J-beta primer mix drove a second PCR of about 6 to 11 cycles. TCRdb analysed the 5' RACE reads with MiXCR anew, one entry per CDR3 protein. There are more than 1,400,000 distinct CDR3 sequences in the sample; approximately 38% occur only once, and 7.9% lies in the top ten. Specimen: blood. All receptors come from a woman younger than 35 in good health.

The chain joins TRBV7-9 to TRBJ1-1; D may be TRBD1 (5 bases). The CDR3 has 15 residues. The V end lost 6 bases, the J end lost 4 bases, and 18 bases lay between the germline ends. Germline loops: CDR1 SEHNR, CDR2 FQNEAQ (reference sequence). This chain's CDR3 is CASRGRAGGITEAFF. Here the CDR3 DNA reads TGTGCCAGCAGGGGTAGGGCCGGGGGGATCACTGAAGCTTTCTTT.

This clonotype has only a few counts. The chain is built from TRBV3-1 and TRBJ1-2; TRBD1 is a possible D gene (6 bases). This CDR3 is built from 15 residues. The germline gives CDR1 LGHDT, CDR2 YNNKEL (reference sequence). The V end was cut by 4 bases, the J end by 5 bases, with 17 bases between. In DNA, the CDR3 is TGTGCCAGCAGCCCGGGGGGGGGCAGCGGATATGGCTACACCTTC. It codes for CASSPGGGSGYGYTF.

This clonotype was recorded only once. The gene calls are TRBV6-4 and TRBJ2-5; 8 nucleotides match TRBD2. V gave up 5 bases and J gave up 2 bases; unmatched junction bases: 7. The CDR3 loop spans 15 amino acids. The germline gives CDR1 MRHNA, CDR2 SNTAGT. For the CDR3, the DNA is TGTGCCAGCAGTCCCGGCGGGGGGCTTCAAGAGACCCAGTACTTC. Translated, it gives CASSPGGGLQETQYF.

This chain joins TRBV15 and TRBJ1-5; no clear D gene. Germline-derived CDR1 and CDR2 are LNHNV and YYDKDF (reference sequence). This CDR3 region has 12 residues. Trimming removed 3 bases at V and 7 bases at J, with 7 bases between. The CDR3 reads CATSRGGQPQHF. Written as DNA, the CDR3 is TGTGCCACCAGCAGGGGTGGGCAGCCCCAGCATTTT.

CDR3 DNA sequence: TGTGCCAGCTCACCACTTCACAACTTCCAATACGAGCAGTACTTC. Its translation: CASSPLHNFQYEQYF. This sequence joins TRBV18 and TRBJ2-7; D remains unclear. This CDR3 contains 15 residues. The V gene's germline CDR1 is KGHSH and CDR2 LQKENI. Trimming stripped 1 base from V and 4 bases from J, with 14 bases between.

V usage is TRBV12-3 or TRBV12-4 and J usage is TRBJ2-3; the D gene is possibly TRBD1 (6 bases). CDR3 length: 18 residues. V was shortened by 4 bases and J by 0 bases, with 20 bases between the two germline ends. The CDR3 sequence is CASSSLWTDPRSTDTQYF. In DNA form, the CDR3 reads TGTGCCAGCAGTTCCCTTTGGACAGACCCCCGAAGCACAGATACGCAGTATTTT.

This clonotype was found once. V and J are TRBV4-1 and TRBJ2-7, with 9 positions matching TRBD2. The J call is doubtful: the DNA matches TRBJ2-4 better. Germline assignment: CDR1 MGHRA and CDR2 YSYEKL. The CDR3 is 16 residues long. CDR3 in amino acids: CASSQVGVSGRHIQYF. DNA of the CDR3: TGCGCCAGCAGCCAAGTCGGTGTTAGCGGGAGACACATTCAGTACTTC.

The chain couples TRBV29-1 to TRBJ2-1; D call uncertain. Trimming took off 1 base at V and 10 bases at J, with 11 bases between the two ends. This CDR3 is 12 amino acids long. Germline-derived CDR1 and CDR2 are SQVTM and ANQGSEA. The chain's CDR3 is CSVEAESYEQFF. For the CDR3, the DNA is TGCAGCGTTGAAGCGGAGTCATACGAGCAGTTCTTC.

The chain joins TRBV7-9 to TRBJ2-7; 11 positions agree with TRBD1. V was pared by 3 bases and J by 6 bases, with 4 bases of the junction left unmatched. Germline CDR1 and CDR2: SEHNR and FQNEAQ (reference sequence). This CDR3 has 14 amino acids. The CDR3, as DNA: TGTGCCAGCAGCTTCTCGGGACAGGGGGGCGAGCAGTACTTC. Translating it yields CASSFSGQGGEQYF.